This T cell receptor (beta chain) was found in a study of shared clonotypes between healthy human individuals. Libraries were prepared by immunoSEQ multiplex PCR; TCRdb keeps only in-frame clonotypes and omits some of them. The sample contains under 600,000 clones, approximately 94% of which appear only once. CDR1 and CDR2 from the germline V gene are MNHNY and SVGAGI (reference sequence). The CDR3 spans 15 residues. The trim removed 0 bases at V and 3 bases at J, leaving 1 base unmatched. The sample was naive CD4+ T cells sorted from blood. Subset in this sample: CD45RA+ positively selected. The chain couples TRBV6-6 to TRBJ2-7; 11 bases match TRBD2. The TCR originated in a woman in her twenties or thirties in good health. The CDR3 loop is CASSYSTSGSYEQYF. In DNA, the CDR3 is TGTGCCAGCAGTTACTCTACTAGCGGGAGCTACGAGCAGTACTTC.